This is a list of T cell receptor beta chains from one sample in a study of blood T cell repertoires in COVID-19. Here immunoSEQ multiplex PCR was the method, and the copy in TCRdb shows in-frame clones only, minus some. The sample holds about 270,000 clones, approximately 89% seen once. The sequenced material came from PBMCs or T cells enriched from blood (not recorded which). These receptors originate from a woman aged 60-75 years who had recovered from COVID-19. CDR3s include the opening cysteine and the closing phenylalanine or tryptophan. A D gene is named only where the DNA matches it firmly. The size of a clone is reported for some rows only, either as once, few or many, or as a class for expanded clones.

size: -
V: TRBV10-2
J: TRBJ1-5
D: -
CDR3: CASGGTQRDQPQHF
DNA: TGCGCCAGCGGGGGGACCCAACGGGATCAGCCCCAGCATTTT

size: few
V: TRBV3-1/TRBV3-2
J: TRBJ2-5
D: -
CDR3: CASSHVREKTQYF
DNA: TGTGCCAGCAGCCACGTGAGGGAAAAGACCCAGTACTTC

size: -
V: TRBV6-5
J: TRBJ1-2
D: TRBD1
CDR3: CASSRPGTVYDYTF
DNA: TGTGCCAGCAGCCGACCTGGGACAGTCTATGACTACACCTTC

size: -
V: TRBV2
J: TRBJ1-1
D: -
CDR3: CASMERSTEAFF
DNA: TGTGCCAGCATGGAGCGGAGCACTGAAGCTTTCTTT

size: once
V: TRBV6-5
J: TRBJ2-7
D: TRBD1
CDR3: CASTGQGYPYEQYF
DNA: TGTGCCAGCACCGGACAGGGTTACCCCTACGAGCAGTACTTC

size: -
V: TRBV5-5
J: TRBJ1-1
D: -
CDR3: CASSPGEGTRAFF
DNA: TGTGCCAGCAGCCCGGGGGAGGGGACCCGAGCTTTCTTT

size: -
V: TRBV19
J: TRBJ1-1
D: -
CDR3: CASSIGTEAFF
DNA: TGTGCCAGTAGTATCGGGACTGAAGCTTTCTTT

size: -
V: TRBV19
J: TRBJ2-1
D: TRBD2
CDR3: CASSISRTSGRVPNEQFF
DNA: TGTGCCAGTAGTATATCCCGGACTAGCGGGAGGGTACCCAATGAGCAGTTCTTC

size: -
V: TRBV11-2
J: TRBJ2-7
D: -
CDR3: CASSTDGGYEQYF
DNA: TGTGCCAGCAGCACGGACGGGGGCTACGAGCAGTACTTC

size: -
V: TRBV6-9
J: TRBJ2-7
D: -
CDR3: CATSGKGAYEQYF
DNA: TGTGCTACCAGCGGCAAAGGAGCCTACGAGCAGTACTTC

size: -
V: TRBV27
J: TRBJ2-6
D: -
CDR3: CAAGGYSGANVLTF
DNA: TGTGCCGCTGGAGGTTACTCTGGGGCCAACGTCCTGACTTTC

size: -
V: TRBV7-9
J: TRBJ2-3
D: -
CDR3: CASSLPQRAAGDTQYF
DNA: TGTGCCAGCAGCCTCCCCCAGCGAGCCGCCGGAGATACGCAGTATTTT

size: -
V: TRBV7-3
J: TRBJ1-1
D: TRBD1
CDR3: CASSIPTGEAFF
DNA: TGTGCCAGCAGCATACCGACAGGGGAAGCTTTCTTT

size: once
V: TRBV5-1
J: TRBJ2-7
D: TRBD2
CDR3: CASSWGLGTYEQYF
DNA: TGCGCCAGCAGCTGGGGACTAGGAACCTACGAGCAGTACTTC

size: -
V: TRBV10-1
J: TRBJ1-1
D: -
CDR3: CASSPVRDTEAFF
DNA: TGCGCCAGCTCCCCGGTGAGGGACACTGAAGCTTTCTTT

size: -
V: TRBV9
J: TRBJ2-2
D: TRBD2
CDR3: CASSPRNPPGLANTGELFF
DNA: TGTGCCAGCAGCCCGCGAAACCCCCCGGGACTAGCGAACACCGGGGAGCTGTTTTTT

size: -
V: TRBV28
J: TRBJ1-3
D: -
CDR3: CASSFSTFIGNTIYF
DNA: TGTGCCAGCAGTTTCAGTACGTTTATTGGAAACACCATATATTTT

size: -
V: TRBV28
J: TRBJ2-2
D: -
CDR3: CASSLRVAANTGELFF
DNA: TGTGCCAGCAGTTTGAGGGTAGCGGCGAACACCGGGGAGCTGTTTTTT

size: -
V: TRBV6-5
J: TRBJ1-2
D: -
CDR3: CASSRSGPESYGYTF
DNA: TGTGCCAGCAGCCGTTCAGGGCCCGAGAGCTATGGCTACACCTTC

size: -
V: TRBV29-1
J: TRBJ2-1
D: -
CDR3: CSVPRTVYNEQFF
DNA: TGCAGCGTCCCCCGGACAGTCTACAATGAGCAGTTCTTC

size: -
V: TRBV30
J: TRBJ1-2
D: -
CDR3: CAWIRNYGYTF
DNA: TGTGCCTGGATACGGAACTATGGCTACACCTTC

size: -
V: TRBV30
J: TRBJ2-5
D: TRBD2
CDR3: CAWSVFGTSGAGKTQYF
DNA: TGTGCCTGGAGCGTCTTCGGGACTAGCGGAGCCGGAAAGACCCAGTACTTC

size: -
V: TRBV5-1
J: TRBJ2-3
D: -
CDR3: CASSLVGASTDTQYF
DNA: TGCGCCAGCAGCTTGGTAGGGGCGTCCACAGATACGCAGTATTTT

size: -
V: TRBV30
J: TRBJ2-5
D: -
CDR3: CAWSGGLLGTQYF
DNA: TGTGCCTGGAGTGGGGGACTTCTTGGGACCCAGTACTTC

size: -
V: TRBV18
J: TRBJ1-1
D: -
CDR3: CASSPPSARSTEAFF
DNA: TGTGCCAGCTCACCACCCTCGGCTAGGAGCACTGAAGCTTTCTTT

size: -
V: TRBV2
J: TRBJ2-3
D: TRBD1
CDR3: CASSGRTGGTDTQYF
DNA: TGTGCCAGCAGTGGACGTACAGGGGGCACGGATACGCAGTATTTT

size: -
V: TRBV30
J: TRBJ1-4
D: -
CDR3: CAWSGRFDEKLFF
DNA: TGTGCCTGGAGTGGCAGGTTTGATGAAAAACTGTTTTTT

size: -
V: TRBV2
J: TRBJ2-2
D: TRBD2
CDR3: CASMSGSENTGELFF
DNA: TGTGCCAGCATGAGCGGGAGCGAGAACACCGGGGAGCTGTTTTTT

size: -
V: TRBV9
J: TRBJ1-1
D: -
CDR3: CASSAAGFLNTEAFF
DNA: TGTGCCAGCAGCGCGGCAGGGTTCCTGAACACTGAAGCTTTCTTT

size: few
V: TRBV3-1/TRBV3-2
J: TRBJ2-1
D: TRBD2
CDR3: CASSQLAGLAGDEQFF
DNA: TGTGCCAGCAGCCAATTGGCGGGACTAGCGGGAGATGAGCAGTTCTTC

size: -
V: TRBV19
J: TRBJ1-5
D: -
CDR3: CASTEGWKAQSKHF
DNA: TGTGCCAGTACCGAGGGTTGGAAGGCTCAAAGCAAGCATTTT

size: -
V: TRBV5-1
J: TRBJ2-2
D: TRBD1
CDR3: CASSQDRLNTGELFF
DNA: TGCGCCAGCAGCCAGGACAGGCTGAACACCGGGGAGCTGTTTTTT

size: -
V: TRBV5-1
J: TRBJ1-5
D: -
CDR3: CASSLGSGANQPQHF
DNA: TGCGCCAGCAGCTTGGGGTCAGGGGCAAATCAGCCCCAGCATTTT

size: -
V: TRBV5-4
J: TRBJ2-2
D: -
CDR3: CASSLGSTFGGELFF
DNA: TGTGCCAGCAGCTTGGGGTCTACCTTCGGCGGGGAGCTGTTTTTT

size: -
V: TRBV28
J: TRBJ2-7
D: TRBD2
CDR3: CASSLPIYGGALYEQYF
DNA: TGTGCCAGCAGTTTACCCATCTACGGGGGGGCGCTCTACGAGCAGTACTTC

size: -
V: TRBV10-1
J: TRBJ2-2
D: -
CDR3: CASSPSREPPRNTGELFF
DNA: TGCGCCAGCAGTCCAAGTAGAGAGCCTCCTCGAAACACCGGGGAGCTGTTTTTT

size: once
V: TRBV30
J: TRBJ2-1
D: -
CDR3: CAYHSAGGKYNEQFF
DNA: TGTGCCTACCACAGCGCAGGGGGGAAGTACAATGAGCAGTTCTTC

size: -
V: TRBV11-2
J: TRBJ2-1
D: TRBD1
CDR3: CASSFYRGNVQFF
DNA: TGTGCCAGCAGCTTTTACAGGGGGAATGTGCAGTTCTTC

size: -
V: TRBV6-5
J: TRBJ1-1
D: -
CDR3: CASVKVEGNTEAFF
DNA: TGTGCCAGCGTCAAGGTCGAGGGGAACACTGAAGCTTTCTTT

size: -
V: TRBV18
J: TRBJ1-3
D: -
CDR3: CASSPMAASSGNTIYF
DNA: TGTGCCAGCTCACCCATGGCGGCTAGCTCTGGAAACACCATATATTTT

size: -
V: TRBV6-5
J: TRBJ2-7
D: TRBD1
CDR3: CASNKDRESNEQYF
DNA: TGTGCCAGCAATAAGGACAGGGAGTCCAACGAGCAGTACTTC

size: -
V: TRBV5-1
J: TRBJ2-7
D: -
CDR3: CASSLGGRETSYEQYF
DNA: TGCGCCAGCAGCTTGGGGGGCAGGGAAACTTCCTACGAGCAGTACTTC

size: -
V: TRBV10-1
J: TRBJ1-5
D: -
CDR3: CASSESSGSGPQHF
DNA: TGCGCCAGCAGTGAGTCATCTGGGTCGGGGCCCCAGCATTTT

size: -
V: TRBV18
J: TRBJ1-4
D: -
CDR3: CASSPRGTTNEKLFF
DNA: TGTGCCAGCTCTCCCCGGGGGACAACTAATGAAAAACTGTTTTTT

size: -
V: TRBV15
J: TRBJ1-2
D: -
CDR3: CATSSGTSGDGYTF
DNA: TGTGCCACCAGCAGCGGGACATCCGGAGATGGCTACACCTTC

size: -
V: TRBV10-3
J: TRBJ1-5
D: -
CDR3: CAIQGHNQPQHF
DNA: TGTGCCATACAGGGACACAATCAGCCCCAGCATTTT

size: -
V: TRBV2
J: TRBJ2-1
D: -
CDR3: CASNPRTGAPYNEQFF
DNA: TGTGCCAGCAACCCCAGGACGGGAGCCCCCTACAATGAGCAGTTCTTC

size: -
V: TRBV2
J: TRBJ1-6
D: TRBD1
CDR3: CASSGQGNSPLHF
DNA: TGTGCCAGCAGCGGACAGGGGAATTCACCCCTCCACTTT

size: -
V: TRBV5-1
J: TRBJ2-5
D: -
CDR3: CASSRTKETQYF
DNA: TGCGCCAGCAGCAGGACTAAAGAGACCCAGTACTTC

size: -
V: TRBV18
J: TRBJ2-7
D: TRBD2
CDR3: CASSPPGTTWEQYF
DNA: TGTGCCAGCTCACCACCCGGGACTACGTGGGAGCAGTACTTC

size: once
V: TRBV11-2
J: TRBJ2-7
D: TRBD1
CDR3: CASSSRDRRPYEQYF
DNA: TGTGCCAGCAGCTCCAGGGACAGGAGGCCCTACGAGCAGTACTTC

size: -
V: TRBV2
J: TRBJ1-1
D: TRBD1
CDR3: CASSSQGQEGTEAFF
DNA: TGTGCCAGCAGCTCACAAGGACAGGAAGGGACTGAAGCTTTCTTT

size: -
V: TRBV11-1
J: TRBJ2-3
D: -
CDR3: CASSLPLKSTDTQYF
DNA: TGTGCCAGCAGCTTACCCTTAAAAAGCACAGATACGCAGTATTTT